This is a list of T cell receptor beta chains from one sample in a study of cytomegalovirus exposure and HLA in healthy donors. Assay used: immunoSEQ multiplex PCR; TCRdb lists only in-frame clones, some missing. This sample's table has about 99,000 clones. Sequences were obtained from PBMCs. Receptors originate from a middle-aged man in good health and CMV-seronegative. CDR3s include the opening cysteine and the closing phenylalanine or tryptophan. Each record gives: J gene, V gene, D gene, CDR3 protein. The D gene is left open where the match is weak.

>TRBJ1-1|TRBV23-1|TRBD1
CASSQSTGVEPEAFF
>TRBJ1-5|TRBV7-6|TRBD1
CASSRDRARGPQHF
>TRBJ2-7|TRBV5-1|TRBD2
CASSYSGGASYEQYF
>TRBJ2-2|TRBV19|TRBD2
CASTIYGRASVTGELFF
>TRBJ2-7|TRBV27|TRBD1
CASSLYPGQGYEQYF
>TRBJ2-5|TRBV29-1|TRBD2
CSVDRDSGAETQYF
>TRBJ2-2|TRBV5-1|.
CASSLGDTGELFF
>TRBJ2-1|TRBV18|TRBD1
CASSPDRDVEQFF
>TRBJ2-1|TRBV7-8|.
CASSPGQNEQFF
>TRBJ1-4|TRBV7-7|.
CASSRGTNEKLFF
>TRBJ2-5|TRBV7-9|TRBD1
CASSSRDRSETQYF
>TRBJ1-2|TRBV5-3|.
CARSLGTENYGYTF
>TRBJ1-3|TRBV9|.
CASSPPRRNTIYF
>TRBJ2-5|TRBV7-2|.
CASSLLGGGVETQYF
>TRBJ1-6|TRBV4-3|TRBD1
CASSQSDRGEYNSPLHF
>TRBJ1-1|TRBV19|.
CASSTTRNTEAFF
>TRBJ1-2|TRBV19|.
CASSIGSGGYTF
>TRBJ2-1|TRBV7-9|TRBD1
CASSPAGQGVWEQFF
>TRBJ1-1|TRBV7-8|.
CASSLLVTRAEAFF
>TRBJ2-5|TRBV16|.
CASSGVGQPQETQYF
>TRBJ2-3|TRBV6-4|.
CASSERGGTDTQYF
>TRBJ2-1|TRBV7-2|.
CASSPAGSRSSYNEQFF
>TRBJ2-7|TRBV6-1|TRBD2
CASRPEAGGPHEQYF
>TRBJ2-5|TRBV5-1|TRBD2
CASSTSGGAFETQYF
>TRBJ2-7|TRBV21-1|.
CASSQLTSGSRYEQYF
>TRBJ1-5|TRBV7-2|.
CASSLVSGLDQPQHF
>TRBJ1-1|TRBV2|.
CASRQDRNTEAFF
>TRBJ2-7|TRBV6-5|.
CASSYTSDSSYEQYF
>TRBJ2-7|TRBV10-3|.
CAISEARQVSYEQYF
>TRBJ1-6|TRBV11-2|TRBD1
CASSLDRGNSPLHF
>TRBJ2-1|TRBV6-4|TRBD2
CASSGLAGGNEQFF
>TRBJ1-5|TRBV9|.
CASSVGGKNQPQHF
>TRBJ2-1|TRBV6-1|TRBD2
CASSEAASGRGNEQFF
>TRBJ1-1|TRBV28|.
CASPPVEGLHTEAFF